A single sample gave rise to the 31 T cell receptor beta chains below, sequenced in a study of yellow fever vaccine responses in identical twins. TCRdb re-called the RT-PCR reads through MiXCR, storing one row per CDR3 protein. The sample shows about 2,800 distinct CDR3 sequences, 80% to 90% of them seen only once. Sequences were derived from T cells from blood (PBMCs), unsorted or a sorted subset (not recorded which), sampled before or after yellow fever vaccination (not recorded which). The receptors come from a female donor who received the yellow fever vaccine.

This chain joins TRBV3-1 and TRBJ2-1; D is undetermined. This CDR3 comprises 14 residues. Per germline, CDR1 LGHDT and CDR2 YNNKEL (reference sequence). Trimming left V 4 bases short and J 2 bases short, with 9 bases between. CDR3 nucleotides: TGTGCCAGCAGCCTTAGCAAAACCTACAATGAGCAGTTCTTC. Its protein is CASSLSKTYNEQFF.

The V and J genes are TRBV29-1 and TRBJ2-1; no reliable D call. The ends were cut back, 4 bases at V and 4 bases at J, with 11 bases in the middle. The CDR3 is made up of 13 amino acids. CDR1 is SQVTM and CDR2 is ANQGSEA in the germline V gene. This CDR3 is CSVVLLLYNEQFF. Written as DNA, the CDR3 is TGCAGCGTTGTCCTACTCCTGTACAATGAGCAGTTCTTC.

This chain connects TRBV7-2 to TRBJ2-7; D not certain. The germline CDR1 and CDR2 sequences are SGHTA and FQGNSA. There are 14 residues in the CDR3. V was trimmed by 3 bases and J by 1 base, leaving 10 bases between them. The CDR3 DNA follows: TGTGCCAGCAGCTTCGGGCTAGGGTCCTACGAGCAGTACGTC. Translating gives CASSFGLGSYEQYV.

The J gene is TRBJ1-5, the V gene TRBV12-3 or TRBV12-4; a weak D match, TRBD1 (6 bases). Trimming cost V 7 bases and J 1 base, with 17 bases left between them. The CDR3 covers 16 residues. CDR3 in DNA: TGTGCCAGCAAGGGGGGGATCTCACGGAGCAATCAGCCCCAGCATTTT. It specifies CASKGGISRSNQPQHF.

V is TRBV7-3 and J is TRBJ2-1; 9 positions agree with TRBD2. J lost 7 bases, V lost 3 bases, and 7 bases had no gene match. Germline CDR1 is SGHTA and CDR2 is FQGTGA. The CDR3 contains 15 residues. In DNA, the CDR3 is TGTGCCAGCAGCTTTGCGGGAGGGCCGATGAATGAGCAGTTCTTC. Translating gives CASSFAGGPMNEQFF.

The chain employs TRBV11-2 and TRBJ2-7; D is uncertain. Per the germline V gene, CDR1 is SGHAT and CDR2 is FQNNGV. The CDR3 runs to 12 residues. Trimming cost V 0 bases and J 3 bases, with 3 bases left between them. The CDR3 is CASSLDFYEQYF. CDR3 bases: TGTGCCAGCAGCTTAGATTTCTACGAGCAGTACTTC.

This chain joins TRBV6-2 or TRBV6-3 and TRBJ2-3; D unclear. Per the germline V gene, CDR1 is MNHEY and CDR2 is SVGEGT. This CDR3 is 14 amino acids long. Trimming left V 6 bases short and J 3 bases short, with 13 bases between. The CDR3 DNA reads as TGTGCCAGCAGATTACGCCCCAAGACAGATACGCAGTATTTT. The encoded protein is CASRLRPKTDTQYF.

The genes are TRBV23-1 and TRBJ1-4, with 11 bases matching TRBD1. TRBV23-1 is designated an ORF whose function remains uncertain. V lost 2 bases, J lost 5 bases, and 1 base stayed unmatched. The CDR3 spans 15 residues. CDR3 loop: CASSQGTGGNEKLFF. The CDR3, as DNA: TGCGCCAGCAGTCAAGGGACAGGGGGGAATGAAAAACTGTTTTTT.

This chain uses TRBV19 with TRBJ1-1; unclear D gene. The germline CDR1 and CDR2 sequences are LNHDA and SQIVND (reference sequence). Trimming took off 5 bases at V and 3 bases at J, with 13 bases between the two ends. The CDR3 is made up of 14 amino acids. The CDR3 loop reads CASSVIGGYTEAFF. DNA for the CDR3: TGTGCCAGTAGTGTAATTGGAGGGTACACTGAAGCTTTCTTT. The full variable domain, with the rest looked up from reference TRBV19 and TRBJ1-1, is DGGITQSPKYLFRKEGQNVTLSCEQNLNHDAMYWYRQDPGQGLRLIYYSQIVNDFQKGDIAEGYSVSREKKESFPLTVTSAQKNPTAFYLCASSVIGGYTEAFFGQGTRLTVV.

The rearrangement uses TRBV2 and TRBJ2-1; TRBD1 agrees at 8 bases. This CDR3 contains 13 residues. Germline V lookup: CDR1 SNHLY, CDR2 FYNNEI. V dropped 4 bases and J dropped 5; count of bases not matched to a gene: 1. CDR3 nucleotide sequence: TGTGCCAGCAGTGGGACAGGGAACAATGAGCAGTTCTTC. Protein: CASSGTGNNEQFF.

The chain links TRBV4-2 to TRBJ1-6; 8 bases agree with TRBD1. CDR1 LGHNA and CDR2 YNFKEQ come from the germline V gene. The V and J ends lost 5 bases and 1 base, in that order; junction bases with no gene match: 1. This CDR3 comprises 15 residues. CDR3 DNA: TGTGCCAGCAGCAGGGACAGGTCCTATAATTCACCCCTCCACTTT. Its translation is CASSRDRSYNSPLHF.

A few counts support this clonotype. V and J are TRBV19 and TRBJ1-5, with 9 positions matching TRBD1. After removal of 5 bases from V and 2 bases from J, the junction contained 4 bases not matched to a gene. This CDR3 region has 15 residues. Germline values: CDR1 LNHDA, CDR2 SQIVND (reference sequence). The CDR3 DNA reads TGTGCCAGTAGTTTACAGGGGGCCGGCAATCAGCCCCAGCATTTT. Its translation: CASSLQGAGNQPQHF.

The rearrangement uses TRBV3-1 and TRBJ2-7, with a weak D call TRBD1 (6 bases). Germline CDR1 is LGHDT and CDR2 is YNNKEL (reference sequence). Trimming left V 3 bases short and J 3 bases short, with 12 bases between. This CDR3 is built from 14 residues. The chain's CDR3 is CASSHQMGHYEQYF. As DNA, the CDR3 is TGTGCCAGCAGCCACCAGATGGGACACTACGAGCAGTACTTC.

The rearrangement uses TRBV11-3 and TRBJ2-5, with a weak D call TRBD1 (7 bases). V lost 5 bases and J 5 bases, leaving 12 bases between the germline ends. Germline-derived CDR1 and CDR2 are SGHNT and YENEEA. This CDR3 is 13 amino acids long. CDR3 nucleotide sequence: TGTGCCAGCAGCGGAGGGGGCGGGGAGACCCAGTACTTC. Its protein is CASSGGGGETQYF.

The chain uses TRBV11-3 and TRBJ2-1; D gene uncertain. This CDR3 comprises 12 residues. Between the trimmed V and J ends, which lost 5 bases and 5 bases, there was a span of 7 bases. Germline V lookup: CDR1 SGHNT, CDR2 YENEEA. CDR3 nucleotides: TGTGCCAGCAGCCTTATACACAATGAGCAGTTCTTC. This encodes CASSLIHNEQFF. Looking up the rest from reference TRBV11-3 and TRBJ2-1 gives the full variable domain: EAGVVQSPRYKIIEKKQPVAFWCNPISGHNTLYWYLQNLGQGPELLIRYENEEAVDDSQLPKDRFSAERLKGVDSTLKIQPAELGDSAVYLCASSLIHNEQFFGPGTRLTVL.

The CDR3 sequence: CASHQDSNTEAFF. CDR3 nucleotide sequence: TGTGCCAGCCACCAAGACTCGAACACTGAAGCTTTCTTT. This chain joins TRBV11-1 and TRBJ1-1; D not resolved. CDR1 SGHAT and CDR2 FQDESV come from the germline V gene (reference sequence). CDR3 length: 13 amino acids. V lost 8 bases, J lost 1 base, and 11 bases lay in between.

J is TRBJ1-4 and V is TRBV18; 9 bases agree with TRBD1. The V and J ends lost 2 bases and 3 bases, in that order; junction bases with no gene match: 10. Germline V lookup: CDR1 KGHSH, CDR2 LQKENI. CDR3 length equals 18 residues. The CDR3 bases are TGTGCCAGCTCACCAGGGCCATACAGGGGGCGACCTAATGAAAAACTGTTTTTT. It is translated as CASSPGPYRGRPNEKLFF.

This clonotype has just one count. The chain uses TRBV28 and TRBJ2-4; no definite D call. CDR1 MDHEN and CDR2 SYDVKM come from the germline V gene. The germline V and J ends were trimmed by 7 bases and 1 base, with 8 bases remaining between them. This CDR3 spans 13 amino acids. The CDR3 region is CASNRMAKNIQYF. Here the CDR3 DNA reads TGTGCCAGCAACCGGATGGCCAAAAACATTCAGTACTTC.

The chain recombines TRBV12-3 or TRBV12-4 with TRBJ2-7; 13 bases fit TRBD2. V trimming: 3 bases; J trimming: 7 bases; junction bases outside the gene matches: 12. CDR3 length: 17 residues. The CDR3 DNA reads TGTGCCAGCAGTTTGGGCCGAAGGACTAGCGGGAGTAGGGAGCAGTACTTC. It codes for CASSLGRRTSGSREQYF.

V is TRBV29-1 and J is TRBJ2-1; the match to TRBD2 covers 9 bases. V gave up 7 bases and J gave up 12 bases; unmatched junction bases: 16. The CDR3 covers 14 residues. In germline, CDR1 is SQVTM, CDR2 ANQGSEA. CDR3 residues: CSAPQAGGGVLQFF. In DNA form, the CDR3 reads TGCAGCGCCCCTCAAGCGGGAGGTGGGGTGTTGCAGTTCTTC.

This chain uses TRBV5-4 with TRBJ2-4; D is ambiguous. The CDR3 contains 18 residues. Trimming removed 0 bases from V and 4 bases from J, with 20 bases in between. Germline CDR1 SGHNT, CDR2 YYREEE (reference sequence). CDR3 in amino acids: CASSLGVATRDKKNIQYF. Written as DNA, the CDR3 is TGTGCCAGCAGCTTGGGGGTGGCCACCCGCGACAAGAAAAACATTCAGTACTTC.

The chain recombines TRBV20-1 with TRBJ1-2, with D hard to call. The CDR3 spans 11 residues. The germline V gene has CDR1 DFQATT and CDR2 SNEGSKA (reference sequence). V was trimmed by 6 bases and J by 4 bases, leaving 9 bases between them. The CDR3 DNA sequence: TGCAGTGCCGTTCACGGCTATGGCTACACCTTC. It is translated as CSAVHGYGYTF.

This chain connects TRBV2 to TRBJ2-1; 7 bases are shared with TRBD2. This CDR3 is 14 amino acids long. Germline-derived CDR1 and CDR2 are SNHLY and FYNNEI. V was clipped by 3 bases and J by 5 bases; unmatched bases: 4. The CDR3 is CASSERERNNEQFF. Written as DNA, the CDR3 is TGTGCCAGCAGTGAGCGGGAGAGGAACAATGAGCAGTTCTTC.

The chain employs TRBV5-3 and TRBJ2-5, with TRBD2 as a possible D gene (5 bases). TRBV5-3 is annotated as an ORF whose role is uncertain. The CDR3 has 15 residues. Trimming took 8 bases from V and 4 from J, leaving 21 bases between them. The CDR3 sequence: CASSGPSLRVETQYF. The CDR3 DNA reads TGTGCCAGCAGCGGCCCCTCGCTGCGGGTAGAGACCCAGTACTTC.

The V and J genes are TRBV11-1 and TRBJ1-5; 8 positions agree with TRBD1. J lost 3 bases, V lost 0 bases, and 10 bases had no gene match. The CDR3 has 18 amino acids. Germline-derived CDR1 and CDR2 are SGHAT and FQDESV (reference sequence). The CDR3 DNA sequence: TGTGCCAGCAGCTTAGCTACCACACAGGGGGTCCTCAATCAGCCCCAGCATTTT. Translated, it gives CASSLATTQGVLNQPQHF.

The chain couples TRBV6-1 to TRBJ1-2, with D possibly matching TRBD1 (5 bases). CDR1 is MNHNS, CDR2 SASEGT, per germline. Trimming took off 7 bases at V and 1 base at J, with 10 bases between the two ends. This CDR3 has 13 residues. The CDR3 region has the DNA TGTGCCAGCATCGACAGCCTTAACTATGGCTACACCTTC. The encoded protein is CASIDSLNYGYTF.

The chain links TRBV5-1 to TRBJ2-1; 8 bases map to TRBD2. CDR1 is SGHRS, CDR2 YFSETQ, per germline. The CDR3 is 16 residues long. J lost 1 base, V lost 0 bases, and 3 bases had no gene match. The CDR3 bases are TGCGCCAGCAGCTTGGGGGCGGGGGGATCCTACAATGAGCAGTTCTTC. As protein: CASSLGAGGSYNEQFF.

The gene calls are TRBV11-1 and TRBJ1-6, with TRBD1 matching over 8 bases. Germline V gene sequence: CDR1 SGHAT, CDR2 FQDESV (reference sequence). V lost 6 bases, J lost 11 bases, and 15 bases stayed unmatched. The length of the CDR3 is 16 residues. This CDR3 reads CASSADPGQGLTPLHF. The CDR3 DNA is TGTGCCAGCAGTGCAGACCCCGGACAGGGCTTGACACCCCTCCACTTT.

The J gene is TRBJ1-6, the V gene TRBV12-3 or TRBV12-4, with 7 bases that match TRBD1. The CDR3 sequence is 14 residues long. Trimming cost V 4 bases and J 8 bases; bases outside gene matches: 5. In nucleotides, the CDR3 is TGTGCCAGCAGTTCGGACAGGCTGTATTCACCCCTCCACTTT. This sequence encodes CASSSDRLYSPLHF.

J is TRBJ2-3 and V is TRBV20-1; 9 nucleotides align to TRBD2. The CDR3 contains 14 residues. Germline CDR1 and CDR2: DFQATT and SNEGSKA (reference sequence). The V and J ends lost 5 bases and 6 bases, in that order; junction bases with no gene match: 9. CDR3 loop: CSAPIAGVEDTQYF. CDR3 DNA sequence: TGCAGTGCTCCGATAGCGGGAGTGGAGGATACGCAGTATTTT.

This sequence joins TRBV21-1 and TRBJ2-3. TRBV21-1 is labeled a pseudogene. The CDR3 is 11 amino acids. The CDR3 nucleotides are TGTGCCAGCAGCAATTTAGATACGCAGTATTTT. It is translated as CASSNLDTQYF.